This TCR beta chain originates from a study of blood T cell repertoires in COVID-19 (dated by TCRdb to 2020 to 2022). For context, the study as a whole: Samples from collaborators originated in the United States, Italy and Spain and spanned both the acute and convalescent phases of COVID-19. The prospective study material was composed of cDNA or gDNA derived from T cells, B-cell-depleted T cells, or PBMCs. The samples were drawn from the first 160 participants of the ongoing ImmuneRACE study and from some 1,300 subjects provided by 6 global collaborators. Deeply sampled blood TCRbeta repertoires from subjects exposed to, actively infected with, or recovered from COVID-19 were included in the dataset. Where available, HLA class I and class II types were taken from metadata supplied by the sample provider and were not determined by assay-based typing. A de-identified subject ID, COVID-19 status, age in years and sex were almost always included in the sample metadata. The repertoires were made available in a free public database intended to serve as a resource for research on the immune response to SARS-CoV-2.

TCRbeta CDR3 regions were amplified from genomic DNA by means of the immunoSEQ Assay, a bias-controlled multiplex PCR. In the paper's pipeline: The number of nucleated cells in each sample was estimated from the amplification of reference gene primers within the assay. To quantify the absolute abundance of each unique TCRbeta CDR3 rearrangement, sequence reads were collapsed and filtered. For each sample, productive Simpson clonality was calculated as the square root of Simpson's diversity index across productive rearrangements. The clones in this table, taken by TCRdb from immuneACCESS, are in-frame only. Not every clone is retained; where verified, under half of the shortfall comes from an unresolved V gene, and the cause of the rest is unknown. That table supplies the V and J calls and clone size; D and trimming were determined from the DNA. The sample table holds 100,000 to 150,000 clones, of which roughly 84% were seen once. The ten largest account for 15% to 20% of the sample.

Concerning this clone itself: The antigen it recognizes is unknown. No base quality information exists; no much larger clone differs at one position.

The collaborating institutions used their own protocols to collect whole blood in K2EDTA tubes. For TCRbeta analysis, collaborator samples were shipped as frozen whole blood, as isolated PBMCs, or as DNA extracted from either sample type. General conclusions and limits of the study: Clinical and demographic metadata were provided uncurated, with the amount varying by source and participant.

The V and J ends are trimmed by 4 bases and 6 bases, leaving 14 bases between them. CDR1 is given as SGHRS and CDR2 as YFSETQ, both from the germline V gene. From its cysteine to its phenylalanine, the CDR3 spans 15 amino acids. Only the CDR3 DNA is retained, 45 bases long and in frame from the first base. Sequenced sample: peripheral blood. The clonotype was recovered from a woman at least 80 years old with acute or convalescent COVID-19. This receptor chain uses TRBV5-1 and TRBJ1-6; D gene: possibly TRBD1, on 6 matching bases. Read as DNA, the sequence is TGCGCCAGCAGCCAGGGGCCCGGATTTAATTCACCCCTCCACTTT. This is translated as CASSQGPGFNSPLHF.